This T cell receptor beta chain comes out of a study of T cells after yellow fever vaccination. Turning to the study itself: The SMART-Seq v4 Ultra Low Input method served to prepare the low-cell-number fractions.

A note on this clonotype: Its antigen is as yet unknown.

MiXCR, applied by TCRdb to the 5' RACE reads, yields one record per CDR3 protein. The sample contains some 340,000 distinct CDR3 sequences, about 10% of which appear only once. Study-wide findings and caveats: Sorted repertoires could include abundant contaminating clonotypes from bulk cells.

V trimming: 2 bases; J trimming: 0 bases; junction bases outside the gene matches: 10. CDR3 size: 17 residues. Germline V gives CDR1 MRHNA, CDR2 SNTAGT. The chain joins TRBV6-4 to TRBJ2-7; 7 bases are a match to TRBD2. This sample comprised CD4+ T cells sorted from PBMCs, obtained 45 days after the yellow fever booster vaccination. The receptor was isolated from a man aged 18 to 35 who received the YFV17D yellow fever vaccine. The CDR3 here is CASSDPWTSGGSYEQYV. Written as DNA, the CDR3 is TGTGCCAGCAGTGACCCCTGGACTAGTGGGGGCTCCTACGAGCAGTACGTC.